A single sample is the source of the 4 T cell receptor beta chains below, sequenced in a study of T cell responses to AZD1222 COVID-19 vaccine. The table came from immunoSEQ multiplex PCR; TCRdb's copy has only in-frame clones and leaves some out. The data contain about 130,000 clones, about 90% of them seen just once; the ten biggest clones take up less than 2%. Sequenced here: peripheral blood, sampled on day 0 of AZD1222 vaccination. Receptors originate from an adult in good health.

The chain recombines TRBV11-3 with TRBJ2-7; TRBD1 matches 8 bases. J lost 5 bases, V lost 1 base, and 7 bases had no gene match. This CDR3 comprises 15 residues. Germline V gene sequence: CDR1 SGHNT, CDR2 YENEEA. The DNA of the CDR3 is TGTGCCAGCAGCTTAGGGACAGGGAGGATCCACGAGCAGTACTTC. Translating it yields CASSLGTGRIHEQYF.

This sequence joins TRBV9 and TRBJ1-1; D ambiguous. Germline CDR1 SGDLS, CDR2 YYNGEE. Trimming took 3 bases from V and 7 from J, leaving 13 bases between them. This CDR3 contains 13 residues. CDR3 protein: CASSAGRGYEAFF. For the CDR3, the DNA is TGTGCCAGCAGCGCCGGGCGGGGTTATGAAGCTTTCTTT.

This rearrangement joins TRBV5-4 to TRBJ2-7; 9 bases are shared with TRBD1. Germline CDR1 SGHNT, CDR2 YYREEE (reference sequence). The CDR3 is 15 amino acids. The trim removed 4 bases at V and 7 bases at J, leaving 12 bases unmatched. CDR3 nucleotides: TGTGCCAGCAGCGACGCTAGGGGACAGGGTTTTGAGCAGTACTTC. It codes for CASSDARGQGFEQYF. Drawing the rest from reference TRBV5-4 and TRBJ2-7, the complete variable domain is ETGVTQSPTHLIKTRGQQVTLRCSSQSGHNTVSWYQQALGQGPQFIFQYYREEENGRGNFPPRFSGLQFPNYSSELNVNALELDDSALYLCASSDARGQGFEQYFGPGTRLTVT.

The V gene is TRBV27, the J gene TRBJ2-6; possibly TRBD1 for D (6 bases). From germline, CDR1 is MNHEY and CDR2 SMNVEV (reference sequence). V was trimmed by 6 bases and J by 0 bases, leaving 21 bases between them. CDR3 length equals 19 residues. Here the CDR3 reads CASRRSLRDTDSGANVLTF. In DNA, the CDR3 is TGTGCCAGCAGGAGATCCCTACGGGACACAGACTCTGGGGCCAACGTCCTGACTTTC.